What follows are 23 T cell receptor beta chains derived from one specimen sequenced in a study of beta chain features in type 1 diabetes. Expressed TCRB transcripts were sequenced, since all the RNA that had been isolated was reverse transcribed. Only in-frame clones appear in the TCRdb table, and some are missing; sequencing was by immunoSEQ multiplex PCR. Of 900,000 or so clones in the sample, about 17% were seen once. The material sequenced was naive CD4+ T cells from blood. These receptors were collected from a woman under 30 in good health.

The sample holds a few counts of this clone. The V gene is TRBV7-2, the J gene TRBJ2-5; 14 bases match TRBD2. V lost 5 bases and J lost 4; bases outside the gene matches: 6. CDR3 size: 16 residues. CDR1 and CDR2 from the germline V gene are SGHTA and FQGNSA. CDR3 region: CASSRLAGGPGETQYF. CDR3 in DNA: TGTGCCAGCAGCCGACTAGCGGGAGGGCCAGGAGAGACCCAGTACTTC.

The sample holds a few counts of this clone. The V call is TRBV7-3, the J call TRBJ2-7; TRBD2 aligns across 11 bases. J was trimmed by 1 base and V by 4 bases; bases with no gene match: 3. CDR3 length equals 15 residues. Germline-derived CDR1 and CDR2 are SGHTA and FQGTGA. This chain's CDR3 is CASSSGLADSYEQYF. In DNA, the CDR3 is TGTGCCAGCAGCTCGGGACTAGCGGATTCCTACGAGCAGTACTTC.

This clone occurred a few times. V and J are TRBV27 and TRBJ1-2; D ambiguous. V was cut by 4 bases and J by 8 bases, with 14 bases left in between. This CDR3 is built from 13 residues. The germline gives CDR1 MNHEY, CDR2 SMNVEV (reference sequence). CDR3: CASSYNNKWGYTF. The CDR3 nucleotides are TGTGCCAGCAGTTACAACAACAAGTGGGGCTACACCTTC.

The rearrangement joins TRBV7-2 to TRBJ2-5, with 8 positions matching TRBD2. Germline values: CDR1 SGHTA, CDR2 FQGNSA. The CDR3 extends over 17 amino acids. With 5 bases clipped from V and 6 bases from J, the junction kept 17 bases outside the gene matches. The CDR3 sequence is CASSPPRQRETGKTQYF. CDR3 coding DNA: TGTGCCAGCAGCCCGCCACGGCAGCGGGAGACCGGGAAGACCCAGTACTTC. Using reference TRBV7-2 and TRBJ2-5 for the parts outside the CDR3, the full variable domain is GAGVSQSPSNKVTEKGKDVELRCDPISGHTALYWYRQSLGQGLEFLIYFQGNSAPDKSGLPSDRFSAERTGGSVSTLTIQRTQQEDSAVYLCASSPPRQRETGKTQYFGPGTRLLVL.

The chain carries TRBV4-3 and TRBJ2-6; 8 bases are shared with TRBD1. V trimming: 1 base; J trimming: 0 bases; junction bases outside the gene matches: 8. CDR3 length equals 19 residues. Germline-derived CDR1 and CDR2 are LGHNA and YSLEER. This CDR3 reads CASSQASGTGLSGANVLTF. The CDR3 region has the DNA TGCGCCAGCAGCCAAGCCTCCGGGACAGGACTCTCTGGGGCCAACGTCCTGACTTTC.

The gene calls are TRBV7-2 and TRBJ2-5; 7 bases agree with TRBD2. CDR3 size: 15 residues. V lost 2 bases to trimming and J lost 5 bases; unmatched junction nucleotides: 8. Germline V gene lookup returns CDR1 SGHTA and CDR2 FQGNSA. The CDR3 loop reads CASSLMTSRAETQYF. The CDR3, as DNA: TGTGCCAGCAGCTTAATGACTAGCAGGGCGGAGACCCAGTACTTC. The whole variable domain, filled in from reference TRBV7-2 and TRBJ2-5, reads GAGVSQSPSNKVTEKGKDVELRCDPISGHTALYWYRQSLGQGLEFLIYFQGNSAPDKSGLPSDRFSAERTGGSVSTLTIQRTQQEDSAVYLCASSLMTSRAETQYFGPGTRLLVL.

The V gene is TRBV6-6, the J gene TRBJ2-7; 8 positions agree with TRBD1. CDR3 size: 15 residues. V lost 4 bases to trimming and J lost 5 bases; unmatched junction nucleotides: 10. Germline CDR1 reads MNHNY; CDR2 reads SVGAGI (reference sequence). CDR3 nucleotides: TGTGCCAGCAGTTCTACAGGGGGGAGGATTAACGAGCAGTACTTC. Its protein product is CASSSTGGRINEQYF.

This chain connects TRBV15 to TRBJ1-2; 7 bases map to TRBD1. V was pared by 5 bases and J by 8 bases, with 8 bases of the junction left unmatched. There are 13 residues in the CDR3. Germline values: CDR1 LNHNV, CDR2 YYDKDF (reference sequence). This CDR3 is CATSPSQGGGYTF. CDR3 bases: TGTGCCACCAGCCCGAGTCAGGGGGGAGGCTACACCTTC.

CDR3 DNA sequence: TGTGCCAGCAGCCCGGTTCCCGGCTACGAGCAGTACTTC. The encoded protein is CASSPVPGYEQYF. This chain uses TRBV25-1 with TRBJ2-7, with D hard to call. Germline CDR1 MGHDK, CDR2 SYGVNS. The CDR3 is 13 amino acids. V was cut by 6 bases and J by 3 bases, with 12 bases left in between.

The V gene is TRBV6-5, the J gene TRBJ2-1, with unresolved D. V was trimmed by 1 base and J by 11 bases, leaving 9 bases between them. Germline lookup yields CDR1 MNHEY and CDR2 SVGAGI. CDR3 size: 12 residues. Here the CDR3 reads CASSYFPRQQFF. The DNA of the CDR3 is TGTGCCAGCAGTTACTTTCCGAGGCAGCAGTTCTTC.

This clone was observed a handful of times. The chain joins TRBV7-3 to TRBJ2-2; 10 nucleotides match TRBD2. Germline CDR1 is SGHTA and CDR2 is FQGTGA. The CDR3 extends over 16 amino acids. V lost 6 bases to trimming and J lost 5 bases; unmatched junction nucleotides: 9. CDR3 residues: CASSKSGRAGTGELFF. The CDR3 DNA follows: TGTGCCAGCAGTAAGAGCGGGAGGGCCGGAACCGGGGAGCTGTTTTTT.

This clone was counted between two and nine times. This CDR3 is also generated by other DNA sequences in the sample. The V call is TRBV20-1, the J call TRBJ2-1; no clear D gene. Germline V CDR1 and CDR2: DFQATT, SNEGSKA (reference sequence). V shed 2 bases and J shed 7 bases, with 3 bases lying between them. The CDR3 consists of 10 residues. This chain's CDR3 is CSARHNEQFF. In nucleotides, the CDR3 is TGCAGTGCTAGACATAATGAGCAGTTCTTC.

J is TRBJ2-2 and V is TRBV5-1; no clear D gene. The V gene lost 1 base and the J gene lost 0 bases, with 10 bases spanning the gap. Per the germline V gene, CDR1 is SGHRS and CDR2 is YFSETQ. This CDR3 has 16 amino acids. The CDR3 DNA follows: TGCGCCAGCAGCTTGAGAGCGACCGCGAACACCGGGGAGCTGTTTTTT. It translates to CASSLRATANTGELFF.

This clone has a handful of counts. The chain links TRBV10-3 to TRBJ2-2; no definite D call. The CDR3 is made up of 12 amino acids. V shed 6 bases and J shed 2 bases, with 4 bases lying between them. Per the germline V gene, CDR1 is ENHRY and CDR2 is SYGVKD. In DNA form, the CDR3 reads TGTGCCATCAGCCCAAACACCGGGGAGCTGTTTTTT. Its translation is CAISPNTGELFF.

This clone has more than one count but fewer than ten. This rearrangement joins TRBV11-1 to TRBJ2-1, with a weak D call TRBD2 (5 bases). Germline assignment: CDR1 SGHAT and CDR2 FQDESV (reference sequence). The CDR3 contains 16 residues. Trimming pared 1 base from V and 3 bases from J, leaving 13 bases between. The CDR3 loop is CASSLGPVGGYNEQFF. CDR3 DNA sequence: TGTGCCAGCAGCTTAGGGCCAGTCGGAGGCTACAATGAGCAGTTCTTC.

The chain joins TRBV6-6 to TRBJ2-1, with no clear D. Germline values: CDR1 MNHNY, CDR2 SVGAGI (reference sequence). The CDR3 is 14 residues long. The V end was cut by 4 bases, the J end by 0 bases, with 7 bases between. DNA of the CDR3: TGTGCCAGCAGTTCCCGCCGCTCCTACAATGAGCAGTTCTTC. This sequence encodes CASSSRRSYNEQFF.

The V call is TRBV5-1, the J call TRBJ2-1; 8 bases are shared with TRBD2. The CDR3 consists of 16 residues. Trimming removed 4 bases from V and 9 bases from J; junction bases left unmatched: 15. Germline V gene lookup returns CDR1 SGHRS and CDR2 YFSETQ. CDR3 sequence: CASSPPRGGGGLEQFF. The CDR3 DNA follows: TGCGCCAGCAGCCCGCCTCGGGGGGGAGGAGGCCTTGAGCAGTTCTTC. Combining the CDR3 with reference TRBV5-1 and TRBJ2-1 gives the whole variable domain KAGVTQTPRYLIKTRGQQVTLSCSPISGHRSVSWYQQTPGQGLQFLFEYFSETQRNKGNFPGRFSGRQFSNSRSEMNVSTLELGDSALYLCASSPPRGGGGLEQFFGPGTRLTVL.

The sample holds a few counts of this clone. J is TRBJ2-7 and V is TRBV15; the D gene is possibly TRBD2 (6 bases). The germline V gene has CDR1 LNHNV and CDR2 YYDKDF (reference sequence). The germline V and J ends were trimmed by 0 bases and 2 bases, with 11 bases remaining between them. This CDR3 is 15 amino acids long. CDR3 nucleotides: TGTGCCACCAGCAGAGATAATCGGGGGACCTACGAGCAGTACTTC. This gives the protein CATSRDNRGTYEQYF.

The chain combines TRBV14 with TRBJ1-1; TRBD1 matches at 8 bases. This CDR3 is 14 amino acids long. Trimming removed 3 bases from V and 4 bases from J; junction bases left unmatched: 4. The germline gives CDR1 SGHDN, CDR2 FVKESK. CDR3 residues: CASSHRQGSTEAFF. Written as DNA, the CDR3 is TGTGCCAGCAGCCACCGACAGGGGAGCACTGAAGCTTTCTTT.

A few counts support this clone. The genes are TRBV5-1 and TRBJ2-5; 11 bases fit TRBD1. The CDR3 contains 15 residues. V was pared by 4 bases and J by 7 bases, with 9 bases of the junction left unmatched. Germline CDR1 SGHRS, CDR2 YFSETQ. The CDR3 loop is CASSIGQGAIGTQYF. The CDR3 nucleotides are TGCGCCAGCAGCATAGGACAGGGGGCGATTGGGACCCAGTACTTC.

The V gene is TRBV19, the J gene TRBJ2-6; no reliable D call. Trimming pared 8 bases from V and 0 bases from J, leaving 11 bases between. The length of the CDR3 is 15 residues. In germline, CDR1 is LNHDA, CDR2 SQIVND (reference sequence). The CDR3, as DNA: TGTGCCAGTCAGAAGCCAGCCTCTGGGGCCAACGTCCTGACTTTC. It codes for CASQKPASGANVLTF.

This clone was counted only a few times. V is TRBV29-1 and J is TRBJ2-3; TRBD2 agrees at 10 bases. V shed 5 bases, J shed 4 bases, and the junction held 24 bases outside the gene matches. This CDR3 spans 20 amino acids. Germline V CDR1 and CDR2: SQVTM, ANQGSEA. The CDR3 reads CSVLGRVSLAGVSGADTQYF. CDR3 DNA: TGCAGCGTTCTGGGTAGAGTATCGCTAGCGGGAGTGAGTGGTGCAGATACGCAGTATTTT.

This chain links TRBV11-3 with TRBJ2-3, with D perhaps TRBD2 (5 bases). Looked up from germline, CDR1 is SGHNT and CDR2 is YENEEA. V was trimmed by 0 bases and J by 5 bases, leaving 12 bases between them. This CDR3 is 15 amino acids long. CDR3 amino acids: CASSLEMTGEDTQYF. CDR3 bases: TGTGCCAGCAGCTTAGAAATGACCGGGGAAGATACGCAGTATTTT. The full variable domain, its missing parts supplied by reference TRBV11-3 and TRBJ2-3, is EAGVVQSPRYKIIEKKQPVAFWCNPISGHNTLYWYLQNLGQGPELLIRYENEEAVDDSQLPKDRFSAERLKGVDSTLKIQPAELGDSAVYLCASSLEMTGEDTQYFGPGTRLTVL.